A single sample gave rise to the 2 T cell receptor beta chains below, sequenced in a study of cytomegalovirus exposure and HLA in healthy donors. The PCR employed 60 Vbeta primers together with 13 Jbeta primers. Assay used: immunoSEQ multiplex PCR; TCRdb lists only in-frame clones, some missing. The repertoire holds approximately 180,000 clones, with around 78% as singletons. The sequenced sample consisted of PBMCs. The receptors were sampled from a woman between 50 and 59 years old in good health and CMV-seropositive.

This chain links TRBV9 with TRBJ2-6; D perhaps matches TRBD1 (5 bases). Looked up from germline, CDR1 is SGDLS and CDR2 is YYNGEE. Trimming removed 0 bases at V and 0 bases at J, with 10 bases between. The length of the CDR3 is 17 residues. CDR3 bases: TGTGCCAGCAGCGTAGCTACGGACACCTCTGGGGCCAACGTCCTGACTTTC. Residues: CASSVATDTSGANVLTF.

The rearrangement links TRBV6-5 to TRBJ1-2; the match to TRBD1 covers 9 bases. Trimming at V came to 5 bases and at J to 2 bases, leaving 6 bases not matched to a gene. There are 15 residues in the CDR3. Germline V CDR1 and CDR2: MNHEY, SVGAGI. For the CDR3, the DNA is TGTGCCAGCAGTGTCGGACAGGGGTGGAACTATGGCTACACCTTC. It codes for CASSVGQGWNYGYTF.